This T cell receptor (beta chain) appears in the sequencing data of a study of identical twins (dated by TCRdb to the mid-2010s). A note on the overall study: To test whether fetal clonotypes persist, the study used deep sequencing on TCR alpha and beta repertoires from monozygotic twins, unrelated adults of various ages, and cord blood. To rule out contamination, replicate twin experiments were performed at different times with different library preparation protocols.

General conclusions and limits of the study: Conclusions relied on cross-sectional statistical analysis, since the same donors could not be followed over many years. In monozygotic twins, out-of-frame TCR alpha sharing was systematically underestimated by recombination models, although the models agreed with sharing between unrelated individuals. Compared with coincidental sharing between unrelated individuals, out-of-frame TCR alpha sequences shared between twins showed an excess of sequences with low generation probability. Abundant cord blood beta clonotypes carried fewer insertions; young adult naive repertoires showed a weaker similar trend, while memory repertoires showed none. Zero-insertion analyses could be partly confounded by invariant T cells such as MAIT and iNKT, although diverse VJ usage argued against such confounding for most clonotypes. A weaker excess of twin sharing was found in beta out-of-frame sequences because the signal-to-noise ratio was lowered by fewer shared sequences.

Library generation was performed with 5' RACE. The listed sequencing device is Illumina HiSeq 2000. Template switching introduced a universal primer binding site; the final cDNA contained a unique molecular identifier, enabling accurate counting of TCR cDNA molecules. Specific primers in the conserved constant-segment region were used to synthesize first-strand cDNA for the TCR alpha and beta chains. Each cDNA library was double barcoded, with a SMART-Mk sample barcode plus Illumina barcodes, to control for contamination. Two successive PCR steps introduced TruSeq adapter sequences along with Illumina sample barcodes. The Illumina HiSeq platform was used with custom primers to sequence TCR alpha and beta cDNA libraries. The paper's processing steps were these. Raw reads were processed with MiGEC to extract unique molecular identifiers, and MiXCR was used to determine CDR3 positions. For each individual, recombination models were inferred using an EM algorithm with the repgenHMM and IGoR tools. Shared clonotype analysis was performed with the tcR package in R, normalizing sharing by the product of cloneset sizes. Out-of-frame nonproductive sequences were analyzed to study raw recombination free of thymic and clonal selection effects. TCRdb handled the public reads itself, with Q25 trimming in fastp and clone calling in MiXCR, and kept productive beta chains. Rows are unified per CDR3 protein, each entry keeping the most common DNA and genes. TCRdb, rather than the study authors, made the V and J calls. This sample holds 1.5 million to 2 million distinct CDR3 sequences; around 33% were observed only once. The ten largest clones represent more than 0.25% of the sample.

On this clonotype itself: There is no known antigen for this receptor. The sample holds no much larger clone one base away, and base qualities are not on file.

Every donor in the study was a healthy Caucasian. According to the germline V gene (reference sequence), CDR1 reads DFQATT and CDR2 reads SNEGSKA. V is shortened by 7 bases, J by 3 bases, and the region joining them spans 12 bases. Spanning cysteine to phenylalanine, the CDR3 consists of 12 amino acids. Solely the CDR3 DNA is kept, with 36 bases framed from the first base. The TCR originated in a newborn girl in good health. Sequencing was carried out using cord blood. The rearrangement combines TRBV20-1 with TRBJ2-5, with a tentative D gene TRBD1 over 5 matching bases. This receptor carries the CDR3 CSEGAEEETQYF. The bases read TGCAGTGAAGGGGCGGAAGAAGAGACCCAGTACTTC.